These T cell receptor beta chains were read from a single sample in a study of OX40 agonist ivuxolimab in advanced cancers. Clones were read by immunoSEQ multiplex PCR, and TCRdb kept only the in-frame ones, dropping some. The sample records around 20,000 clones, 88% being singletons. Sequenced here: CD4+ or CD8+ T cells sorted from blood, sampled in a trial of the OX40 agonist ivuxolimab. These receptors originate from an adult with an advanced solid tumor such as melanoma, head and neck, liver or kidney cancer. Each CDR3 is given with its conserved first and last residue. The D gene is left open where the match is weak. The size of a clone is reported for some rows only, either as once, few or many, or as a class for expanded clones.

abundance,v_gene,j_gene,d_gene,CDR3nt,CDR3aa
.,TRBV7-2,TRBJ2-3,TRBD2,TGTGCCAGCAGCTTAATCGCGGGGGGCCAAGATACGCAGTATTTT,CASSLIAGGQDTQYF
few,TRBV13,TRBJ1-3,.,TGTGCCAGCAGCTTCAGGTCGGGGTACGACACCATATATTTT,CASSFRSGYDTIYF
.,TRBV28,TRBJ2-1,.,TGTGCCAGCAGTTCGGGGGGGACAGAGAATTACAATGAGCAGTTCTTC,CASSSGGTENYNEQFF
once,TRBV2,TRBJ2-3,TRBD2,TGTGCCAGCAGTCCCTCGGCACTAGCGGAAGTAGATACGCAGTATTTT,CASSPSALAEVDTQYF
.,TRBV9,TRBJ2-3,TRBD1,TGTGCCAGCAGCGCGCGGACAGGATATAGCACAGATACGCAGTATTTT,CASSARTGYSTDTQYF
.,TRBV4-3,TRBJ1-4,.,TGCGCCAGCAGCCGTCACAGGGAGAAGGAAAAACTGTTTTTT,CASSRHREKEKLFF
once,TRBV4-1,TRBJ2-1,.,TGCGCCAGCAGCCAAGGATCTCTTAGGGGGATCTACAATGAGCAGTTCTTC,CASSQGSLRGIYNEQFF
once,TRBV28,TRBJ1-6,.,TGTGCCAGCAGTTCCCCCGGGTCTATAGATAATTCACCCCTCCACTTT,CASSSPGSIDNSPLHF
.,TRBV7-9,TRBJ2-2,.,TGTGCCAGCAGCTTAGGGGGGCTCACCGGGGAGCTGTTTTTT,CASSLGGLTGELFF
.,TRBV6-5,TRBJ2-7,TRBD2,TGTGCCAGCAGACCGGGACTAGCGTTCGAGCAGTACTTC,CASRPGLAFEQYF
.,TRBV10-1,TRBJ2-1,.,TGCGCCAGCAGTGTCGACAGGTCCTACTACAATGAGCAGTTCTTC,CASSVDRSYYNEQFF
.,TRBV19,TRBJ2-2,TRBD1,TGTGCCAGTAGTATATCGGGACAGGGTCTACTGTTTTTT,CASSISGQGLLFF
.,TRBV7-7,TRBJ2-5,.,TGTGCCAGCAGCTATGAAGGGGGGACCCAGTACTTC,CASSYEGGTQYF
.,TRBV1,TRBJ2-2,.,TGCACCAGCAGCCAAGATCCGACGCTAGCGGGGGGCCGGGTAGACACCGGGGAGCTGTTTTTT,CTSSQDPTLAGGRVDTGELFF
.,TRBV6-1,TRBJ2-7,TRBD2,TGTGCCAGCAGCGCCGGGACTACCTACGAGCAGTACTTC,CASSAGTTYEQYF
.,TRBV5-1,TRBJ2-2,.,TGCGCCAGCAGCTTGGACGGCAGGGGTGGGACCGGGGAGCTGTTTTTT,CASSLDGRGGTGELFF
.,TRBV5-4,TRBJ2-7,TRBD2,TGTGCCAGCAGCTTGGCCGCTAGCGGGAGTTTCCACGAGCAGTACTTC,CASSLAASGSFHEQYF
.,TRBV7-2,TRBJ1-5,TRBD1,TGTGCCAGCAGACCCAAAGCAGGGGGCGATCAGCCCCAGCATTTT,CASRPKAGGDQPQHF
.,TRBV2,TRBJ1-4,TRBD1,TGTGCCAGCAGTGAGGACAGGGATGATGAAAAACTGTTTTTT,CASSEDRDDEKLFF
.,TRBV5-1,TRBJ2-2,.,TGCGCCACCTCGAGGGACGGCACCGGGGAGCTGTTTTTT,CATSRDGTGELFF
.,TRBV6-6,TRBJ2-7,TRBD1,TGTGCCAGCAGTACAGGGACAGGGGGCCTCATGGAGCAGTACTTC,CASSTGTGGLMEQYF
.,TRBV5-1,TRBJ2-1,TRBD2,TGCGCCAGCAGCCCGGGACTAGCGGGATTTGAGAAGGATGAGCAGTTCTTC,CASSPGLAGFEKDEQFF
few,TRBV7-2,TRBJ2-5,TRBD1,TGTGCCAGCAGCACCAGACAGGGGGTCGAGACCCAGTACTTC,CASSTRQGVETQYF
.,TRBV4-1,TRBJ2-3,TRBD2,TGCGCCAGCAGGAGGGAGGGGACAGATACGCAGTATTTT,CASRREGTDTQYF
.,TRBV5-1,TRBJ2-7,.,TGCGCCAGCAGCTTGGAGGGGGGGAACTACGAGCAGTACTTC,CASSLEGGNYEQYF
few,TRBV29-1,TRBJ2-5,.,TGCAGCGTTGCGGCCCCCGAGGGGACCCAGTACTTC,CSVAAPEGTQYF
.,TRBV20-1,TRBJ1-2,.,TGCAGTGCAAAGTCATCAGGTGGCTACACCTTC,CSAKSSGGYTF
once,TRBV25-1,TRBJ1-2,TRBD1,TGTGCCAGCAGTGCTACTATCGGGACAGGGAGCCATGGCTACACCTTC,CASSATIGTGSHGYTF
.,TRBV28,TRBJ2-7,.,TGTGCCAGCCGACTTCCTTTGACAGGAACCTACGAGCAGTACTTC,CASRLPLTGTYEQYF
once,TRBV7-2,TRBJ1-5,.,TGTGCCAGCAGCTCCGAAGGGCAGGATCAGCCCCAGCATTTT,CASSSEGQDQPQHF
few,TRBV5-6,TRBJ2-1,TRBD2,TGTGCCAGCAGCCACCTAGCGGGGAGGGGCTACAATGAGCAGTTCTTC,CASSHLAGRGYNEQFF
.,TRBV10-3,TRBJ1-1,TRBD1,TGTGCCATTTCGGGACAGGGGGACACTGAAGCTTTCTTT,CAISGQGDTEAFF
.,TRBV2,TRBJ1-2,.,TGTGCCAGCAGTGAAGCGCGCAGTTTCTATGGCTACACCTTC,CASSEARSFYGYTF
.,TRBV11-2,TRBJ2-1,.,TGTGCCAGCAGCTTGGGGGGACAGTTCGGGCCATACAATGAGCAGTTCTTC,CASSLGGQFGPYNEQFF
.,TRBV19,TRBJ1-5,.,TGTGCCAGTACCCTAGTCATTCTCCCGCATCAGCCCCAGCATTTT,CASTLVILPHQPQHF
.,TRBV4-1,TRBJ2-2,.,TGCGCCAGCAGCCAAGATCGGGGCACCGGGGAGCTGTTTTTT,CASSQDRGTGELFF
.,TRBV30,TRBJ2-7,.,TGTGCCTGGAGTGTCGGGACGGCCCGCTACGAGCAGTACTTC,CAWSVGTARYEQYF
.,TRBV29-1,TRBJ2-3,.,TGCAGCGTGCTACAAGTGTCAGATACGCAGTATTTT,CSVLQVSDTQYF
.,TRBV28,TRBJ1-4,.,TGTGCCAGCATGAACGGGGGAGAAAAACTGTTTTTT,CASMNGGEKLFF
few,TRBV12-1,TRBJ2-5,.,TGTGCCAGCAGCTTTGAGGCGACTAGCGGGAGAAGGGAGACCCAGTACTTC,CASSFEATSGRRETQYF
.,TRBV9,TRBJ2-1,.,TGTGCCAGCAGCGTAGGGGGGGCCCAAAATAACCAGCAGTTCTTC,CASSVGGAQNNQQFF
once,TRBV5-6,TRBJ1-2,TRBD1,TGTGCCAGCAGGGGGGACAGCGCATATGGCTACACCTTC,CASRGDSAYGYTF
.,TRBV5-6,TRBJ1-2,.,TGTGCCAGCAGCTTGGAGGTTTGGGCCAGGTGGTATGGCTACACCTTC,CASSLEVWARWYGYTF
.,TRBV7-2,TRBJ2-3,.,TGTGCCAGCAGCTTAGGATGGGGGGCACCAAACACAGATACGCAGTATTTT,CASSLGWGAPNTDTQYF